Presented here are 25 T cell receptor beta chains from one specimen sequenced in a study of T cells in Graves' hyperthyroidism and ophthalmopathy. RNA transcripts were the template for amplifying TCR beta CDR3 regions. A set of HTBI primers served as the primers for a first-round RT-PCR of the TCR CDR3. TCRdb reprocessed the multiplex PCR reads with MiXCR, giving one entry per CDR3 protein. Here the sample spans roughly 350,000 distinct CDR3 sequences, roughly an eighth being singletons. The material sequenced was blood. These receptors all stem from a woman aged 40 to 55 with Graves' ophthalmopathy.

The table lists this clonotype with many counts. This rearrangement joins TRBV5-6 to TRBJ2-1; no clear D. The CDR3 covers 12 residues. The V and J ends lost 4 bases and 6 bases respectively, with 8 bases between them. Germline CDR1 SGHDT, CDR2 YYEEEE. The CDR3 loop is CASSGWGNEQFF. The CDR3 nucleotides are TGTGCCAGCAGCGGATGGGGCAATGAGCAGTTCTTC.

Many counts were recorded for this clonotype. The rearrangement joins TRBV6-1 to TRBJ1-1; unclear D gene. Germline V gene sequence: CDR1 MNHNS, CDR2 SASEGT. Trimming took 2 bases from V and 4 from J, leaving 23 bases between them. The CDR3 loop spans 18 amino acids. The CDR3 region has the DNA TGTGCCAGCAGTGAATTGCAGGTACTAGGCCCCGCCGGCACTGAAGCTTTCTTT. This sequence encodes CASSELQVLGPAGTEAFF.

This clonotype was observed many times. The gene calls are TRBV3-1 and TRBJ2-5; 7 nucleotides line up with TRBD2. There are 15 residues in the CDR3. Germline values: CDR1 LGHDT, CDR2 YNNKEL (reference sequence). Trimming took 1 base from V and 5 from J; bases not matched to a gene: 7. The CDR3 region has the DNA TGTGCCAGCAGCCAAGGCCTAACTAGCGTGGAGACCCAGTACTTC. Translation: CASSQGLTSVETQYF.

There are a few counts of this clonotype. The CDR3: CASSQEAPRSQPQHF. The CDR3 DNA sequence: TGCGCCAGCAGCCAAGAAGCCCCGCGAAGCCAGCCCCAGCATTTT. The gene calls are TRBV4-1 and TRBJ1-5; D ambiguous. Germline assignment: CDR1 MGHRA and CDR2 YSYEKL. V lost 0 bases and J 7 bases, leaving 13 bases between the germline ends. The CDR3 extends over 15 amino acids.

This clonotype has at least ten counts. The chain carries TRBV2 and TRBJ1-6; maybe TRBD1 (5 bases). V was pared by 0 bases and J by 14 bases, with 14 bases between. CDR1 SNHLY and CDR2 FYNNEI come from the germline V gene. The CDR3 sequence is 14 residues long. The CDR3 DNA follows: TGTGCCAGCAGTGAAGCTGGCAGGGTCGATTCCCTCCACTTT. Protein product: CASSEAGRVDSLHF.

This clonotype was picked up many times. The chain uses TRBV10-2 and TRBJ1-1; possible D gene TRBD1, 6 bases. V was clipped by 3 bases and J by 4 bases, with 21 bases between them. The CDR3 runs to 17 residues. CDR1 is WSHSY and CDR2 is SAAADI in the germline V gene. The CDR3 nucleotides read TGCGCCAGCAGTGACGTCAGGGGCGAGGCGAGGGCCACTGAAGCTTTCTTT. As protein: CASSDVRGEARATEAFF.

A remark on this clonotype: Just one base apart from a much larger clone, this may be a read error. The V call is TRBV3-1, the J call TRBJ2-5; 13 bases are a match to TRBD2. Germline lookup yields CDR1 LGHDT and CDR2 YNNKEL (reference sequence). The CDR3 runs to 16 residues. CDR3 sequence reads: CAGSQRGLAGQETQYF. The CDR3 DNA follows: TGTGCCGGCAGCCAACGGGGACTAGCGGGGCAAGAGACCCAGTACTTC.

In its sample, this clonotype was seen many times. This chain links TRBV9 with TRBJ2-7, with D perhaps assigned TRBD1 or TRBD2 (5 bases each). This CDR3 region has 14 residues. Germline lookup yields CDR1 SGDLS and CDR2 YYNGEE. V shed 4 bases and J shed 7 bases, with 18 bases lying between them. CDR3 sequence: CASSSNPGLGEQYF. For the CDR3, the DNA is TGTGCCAGCAGCTCAAACCCGGGGCTCGGGGAGCAGTACTTC. Full variable domain (outside the CDR3, taken from reference TRBV9 and TRBJ2-7): DSGVTQTPKHLITATGQRVTLRCSPRSGDLSVYWYQQSLDQGLQFLIQYYNGEERAKGNILERFSAQQFPDLHSELNLSSLELGDSALYFCASSSNPGLGEQYFGPGTRLTVT.

This clonotype has a count of ten or more. V usage is TRBV12-3 or TRBV12-4 and J usage is TRBJ2-1, with 8 bases fitting TRBD2. With 5 bases clipped from V and 6 bases from J, the junction kept 6 bases outside the gene matches. CDR3 length equals 14 residues. The CDR3 DNA reads as TGTGCCAGCAGTACCAGCGGGGGAGGCAATGAGCAGTTCTTC. Translating it yields CASSTSGGGNEQFF.

V and J are TRBV20-1 and TRBJ2-3, with 10 nucleotides matching TRBD2. The germline V gene encodes CDR1 DFQATT and CDR2 SNEGSKA (reference sequence). This CDR3 contains 16 residues. The junction had 9 bases not matched to a gene; V was cut back by 1 base and J by 5 bases. The CDR3 sequence: CSARARWLAGVDTQYF. DNA of the CDR3: TGCAGTGCTAGAGCACGGTGGCTAGCGGGAGTAGATACGCAGTATTTT.

A few counts support this clonotype. The rearrangement uses TRBV4-1 and TRBJ2-1; 7 bases line up with TRBD2. Losses at the gene ends were 1 base for V and 3 bases for J; bases not matched to a gene: 6. The CDR3 is made up of 16 amino acids. Germline V CDR1 and CDR2: MGHRA, YSYEKL. The CDR3 nucleotides are TGCGCCAGCAGCCAAGGGGTTGCGGGAGTCTACAATGAGCAGTTCTTC. Translating it yields CASSQGVAGVYNEQFF.

The rearrangement links TRBV2 to TRBJ1-1; possible D gene TRBD1, 6 bases. V lost 6 bases, J lost 8 bases, and 16 bases lay in between. There are 13 residues in the CDR3. Germline values: CDR1 SNHLY, CDR2 FYNNEI. The CDR3 loop is CASRPTGIEEAFF. Written as DNA, the CDR3 is TGTGCCAGCAGGCCCACAGGGATCGAAGAAGCTTTCTTT.

The table lists this clonotype with many counts. The chain carries TRBV6-1 and TRBJ2-1, with 10 bases matching TRBD1. The V gene's germline CDR1 is MNHNS and CDR2 SASEGT. The CDR3 spans 14 residues. With V trimmed by 5 bases and J by 7 bases, 5 bases remained unmatched. CDR3 sequence: CASSYGTGVNEQFF. The CDR3 region has the DNA TGTGCCAGCAGTTATGGGACAGGGGTTAATGAGCAGTTCTTC.

Many counts were recorded for this clonotype. This chain joins TRBV6-1 and TRBJ2-7; D unresolved. Trimming cost V 10 bases and J 4 bases, with 11 bases left between them. The CDR3 covers 11 residues. The germline CDR1 and CDR2 sequences are MNHNS and SASEGT. In nucleotides, the CDR3 is TGTGCCACCTTGGGGTTGTACGAGCAGTACTTC. Protein sequence: CATLGLYEQYF.

This clonotype was seen a few times. The chain links TRBV20-1 to TRBJ2-3; the match to TRBD1 covers 7 bases. After removal of 6 bases from V and 2 bases from J, the junction contained 11 bases not matched to a gene. Per germline, CDR1 DFQATT and CDR2 SNEGSKA (reference sequence). This CDR3 is built from 15 residues. This chain's CDR3 is CSATTGTYPTDTQYF. CDR3 DNA: TGCAGTGCCACGACAGGGACCTATCCCACAGATACGCAGTATTTT.

This clonotype has ten or more counts. The chain combines TRBV6-1 with TRBJ2-7, with D maybe TRBD1 (5 bases). Germline lookup yields CDR1 MNHNS and CDR2 SASEGT. The CDR3 contains 12 residues. V gave up 6 bases and J gave up 4 bases, with 10 bases separating them. The CDR3 sequence is CASSLQDYEQYF. The CDR3 coding sequence is TGTGCCAGCAGCCTACAGGATTACGAGCAGTACTTC.

This sequence joins TRBV18 and TRBJ2-1; TRBD1 aligns across 7 bases. The J segment lost 5 bases and the V segment lost 5 bases, leaving 3 bases of the junction unmatched. The CDR3 contains 13 residues. Germline loops: CDR1 KGHSH, CDR2 LQKENI. The CDR3 DNA is TGTGCCAGCTCAAGGGGACAGAACAATGAGCAGTTCTTC. As protein: CASSRGQNNEQFF.

A few counts support this clonotype. The CDR3 nucleotides are TGTGCCAGTAGTATAGGTCAGGGGGTTAGGTTCTTC. As protein: CASSIGQGVRFF. The rearrangement links TRBV19 to TRBJ2-1; 7 bases are shared with TRBD1. Germline values: CDR1 LNHDA, CDR2 SQIVND (reference sequence). J lost 15 bases, V lost 1 base, and 6 bases had no gene match. The CDR3 is made up of 12 amino acids.

The rearrangement uses TRBV20-1 and TRBJ2-1; TRBD2 matches 13 bases. The CDR3 is 18 amino acids. Germline values: CDR1 DFQATT, CDR2 SNEGSKA (reference sequence). J gave up 0 bases and V 5 bases, and 10 bases lay outside the gene matches. DNA for the CDR3: TGCAGTGCTGGGGGACTAGCGGGGCTTTCTAGCTCCTACAATGAGCAGTTCTTC. It encodes CSAGGLAGLSSSYNEQFF.

This clonotype was found many times. The chain carries TRBV20-1 and TRBJ2-1, with TRBD2 matching 12 bases. V shed 6 bases, J shed 9 bases, and the junction held 12 bases outside the gene matches. Germline-derived CDR1 and CDR2 are DFQATT and SNEGSKA (reference sequence). This CDR3 is 15 amino acids long. CDR3 nucleotide sequence: TGCAGTGCATATTCTAGCGGGAGGGCAGACTTTGAGCAGTTCTTC. Amino acid sequence: CSAYSSGRADFEQFF.

This clonotype was observed many times. One end of the junction is discordant with germline, which a read error may explain. This chain links TRBV12-3 or TRBV12-4 with TRBJ2-1, with 9 bases fitting TRBD2. This CDR3 spans 15 amino acids. The CDR3 loop reads CASRLAGANYNEQFF. The CDR3 nucleotides read TGTGCCAGCAGATTAGCGGGGGCCAACTACAATGAGCAGTTCTTC.

This clonotype was found once. A much larger clone differs from this one at a single base, so this may be a read error. The rearrangement joins TRBV7-9 to TRBJ1-2; 8 bases match TRBD1. In germline, CDR1 is SEHNR, CDR2 FQNEAQ (reference sequence). The CDR3 consists of 16 residues. J lost 2 bases, V lost 6 bases, and 11 bases had no gene match. The CDR3 nucleotides are TGTGCCAGCAGTTTTCCACTCGACAGGGGAAACTATGGCTACACCTTC. Translated: CASSFPLDRGNYGYTF.

The genes are TRBV10-3 and TRBJ2-5; TRBD1 or TRBD2 may be the D gene (5 bases each). The V end lost 4 bases, the J end lost 5 bases, and 17 bases lay between the germline ends. The CDR3 totals 15 residues. Germline values: CDR1 ENHRY, CDR2 SYGVKD. The CDR3 here is CAISVPDSWGETQYF. CDR3 bases: TGTGCCATCAGTGTTCCGGACTCCTGGGGGGAGACCCAGTACTTC.

This clonotype has a count of ten or more. The V call is TRBV3-1, the J call TRBJ1-6; TRBD1 is a possible D gene (5 bases). Germline CDR1 LGHDT, CDR2 YNNKEL (reference sequence). V was trimmed by 4 bases and J by 7 bases, leaving 17 bases between them. The CDR3 length is 16 residues. The CDR3 DNA follows: TGTGCCAGCAGCCTTTACGGCTCGGGGACGAATTCACCCCTCCACTTT. It translates to CASSLYGSGTNSPLHF.

The chain joins TRBV18 to TRBJ2-3, with D unclear. The CDR3 is 15 residues long. The V gene's germline CDR1 is KGHSH and CDR2 LQKENI. Trimming pared 1 base from V and 1 base from J, leaving 9 bases between. The CDR3 loop reads CASSPQDLGTDTQYF. CDR3 sequence (DNA): TGTGCCAGCTCACCACAGGACCTAGGCACAGATACGCAGTATTTT.